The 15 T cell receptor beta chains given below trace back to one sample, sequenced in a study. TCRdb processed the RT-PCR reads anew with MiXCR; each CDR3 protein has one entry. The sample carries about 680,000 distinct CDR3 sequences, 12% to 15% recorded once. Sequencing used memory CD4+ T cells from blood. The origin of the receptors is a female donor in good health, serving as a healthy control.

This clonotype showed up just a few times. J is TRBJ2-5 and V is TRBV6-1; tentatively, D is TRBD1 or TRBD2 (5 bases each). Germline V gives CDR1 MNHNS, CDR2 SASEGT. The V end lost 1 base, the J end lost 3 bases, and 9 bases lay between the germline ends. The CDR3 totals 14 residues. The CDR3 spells CASSEGGVKETQYF. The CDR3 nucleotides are TGTGCCAGCAGTGAAGGAGGGGTGAAAGAGACCCAGTACTTC.

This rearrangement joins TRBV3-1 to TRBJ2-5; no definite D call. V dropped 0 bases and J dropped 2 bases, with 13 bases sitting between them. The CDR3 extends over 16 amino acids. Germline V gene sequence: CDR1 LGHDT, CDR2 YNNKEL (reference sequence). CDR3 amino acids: CASSQDLGYQQETQYF. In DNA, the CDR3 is TGTGCCAGCAGCCAAGATTTAGGATATCAGCAAGAGACCCAGTACTTC.

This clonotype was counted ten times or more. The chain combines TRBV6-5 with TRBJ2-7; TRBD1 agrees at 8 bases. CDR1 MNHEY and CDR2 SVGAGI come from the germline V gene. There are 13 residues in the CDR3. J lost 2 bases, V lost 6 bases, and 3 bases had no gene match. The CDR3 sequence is CASSRQGTYEQYF. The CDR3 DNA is TGTGCCAGCAGCAGACAGGGGACCTACGAGCAGTACTTC.

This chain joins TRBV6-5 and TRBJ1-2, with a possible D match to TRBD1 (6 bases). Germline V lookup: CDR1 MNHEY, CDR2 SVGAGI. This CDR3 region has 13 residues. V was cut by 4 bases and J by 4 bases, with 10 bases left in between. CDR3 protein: CASSFQGLYGYTF. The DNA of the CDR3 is TGTGCCAGCAGTTTTCAGGGGCTCTATGGCTACACCTTC.

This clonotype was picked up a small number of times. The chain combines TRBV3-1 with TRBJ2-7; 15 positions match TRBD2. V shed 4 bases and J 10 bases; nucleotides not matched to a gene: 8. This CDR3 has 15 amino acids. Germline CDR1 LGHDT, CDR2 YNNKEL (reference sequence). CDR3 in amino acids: CASSPLWTSGGEQYF. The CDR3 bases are TGTGCCAGCAGCCCCCTGTGGACTAGCGGGGGGGAACAGTACTTC.

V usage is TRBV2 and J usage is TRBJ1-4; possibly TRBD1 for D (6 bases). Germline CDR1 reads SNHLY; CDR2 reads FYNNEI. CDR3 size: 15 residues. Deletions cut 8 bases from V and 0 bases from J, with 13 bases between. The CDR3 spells CASRGRGATNEKLFF. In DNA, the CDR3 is TGTGCCAGCCGGGGGCGCGGAGCAACTAATGAAAAACTGTTTTTT.

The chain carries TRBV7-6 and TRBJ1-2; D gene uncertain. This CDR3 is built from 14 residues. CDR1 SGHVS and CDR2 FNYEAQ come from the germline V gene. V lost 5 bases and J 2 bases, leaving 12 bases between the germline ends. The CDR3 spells CASSLGSSNYGYTF. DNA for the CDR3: TGTGCCAGCAGCCTCGGGAGTTCCAACTATGGCTACACCTTC.

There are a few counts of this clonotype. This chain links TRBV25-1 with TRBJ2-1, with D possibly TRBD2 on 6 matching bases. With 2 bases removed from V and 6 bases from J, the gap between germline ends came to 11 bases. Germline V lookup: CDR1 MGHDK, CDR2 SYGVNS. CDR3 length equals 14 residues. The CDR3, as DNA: TGTGCCAGCAGTGAACTAGCGAACGTCAATGAGCAGTTCTTC. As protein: CASSELANVNEQFF.

CDR3: CASSLNRGTLYGYTF. In DNA, the CDR3 is TGTGCCAGCAGCTTGAATAGGGGAACCCTCTATGGCTACACCTTC. This chain connects TRBV5-5 to TRBJ1-2, with a tentative D call TRBD1 (5 bases). Germline V lookup: CDR1 SGHKS, CDR2 YYEKEE (reference sequence). V was pared by 1 base and J by 4 bases, with 14 bases between. The CDR3 loop spans 15 amino acids.

The chain's CDR3 is CASSSPIEQFF. The CDR3, as DNA: TGTGCCAGCAGTTCGCCGATCGAGCAGTTCTTC. This chain uses TRBV28 with TRBJ2-1; D unclear. Germline assignment: CDR1 MDHEN and CDR2 SYDVKM. Trimming removed 4 bases at V and 10 bases at J, with 8 bases between. The CDR3 contains 11 residues.

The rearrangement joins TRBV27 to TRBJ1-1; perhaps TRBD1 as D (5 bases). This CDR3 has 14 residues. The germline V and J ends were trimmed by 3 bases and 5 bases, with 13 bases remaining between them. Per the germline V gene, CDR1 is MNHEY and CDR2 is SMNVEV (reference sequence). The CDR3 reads CASSFQRGATEAFF. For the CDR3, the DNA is TGTGCCAGCAGTTTTCAGAGAGGGGCGACTGAAGCTTTCTTT.

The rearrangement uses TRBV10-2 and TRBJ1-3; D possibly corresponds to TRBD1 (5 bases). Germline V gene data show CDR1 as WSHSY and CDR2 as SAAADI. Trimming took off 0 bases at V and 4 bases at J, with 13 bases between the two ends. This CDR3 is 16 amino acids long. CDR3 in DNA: TGCGCCAGCAGTGAGTCAATATGGGGCAGAGGAAACACCATATATTTT. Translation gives CASSESIWGRGNTIYF.

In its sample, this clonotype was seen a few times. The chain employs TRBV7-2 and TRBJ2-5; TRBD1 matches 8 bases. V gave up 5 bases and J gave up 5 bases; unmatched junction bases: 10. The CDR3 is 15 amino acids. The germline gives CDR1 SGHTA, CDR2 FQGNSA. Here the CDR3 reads CASSPRRGQRETQYF. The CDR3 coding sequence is TGTGCCAGCAGCCCGCGCAGGGGGCAAAGGGAGACCCAGTACTTC.

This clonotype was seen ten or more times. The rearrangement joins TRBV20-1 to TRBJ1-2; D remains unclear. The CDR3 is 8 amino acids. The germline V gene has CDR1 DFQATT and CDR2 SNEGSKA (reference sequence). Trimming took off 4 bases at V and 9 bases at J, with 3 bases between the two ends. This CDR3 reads CSATRYTF. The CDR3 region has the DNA TGCAGTGCTACCCGCTACACCTTC.

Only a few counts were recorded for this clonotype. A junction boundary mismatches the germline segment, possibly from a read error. CDR3: CVSVGGSTDTQYF. The CDR3 nucleotides are TGTGTCAGCGTGGGAGGGTCCACAGATACGCAGTATTTT. The rearrangement joins TRBV6-6 to TRBJ2-3; 7 bases are a match to TRBD2. The CDR3 covers 13 residues. Per germline, CDR1 MNHNY and CDR2 SVGAGI (reference sequence).